This TCR beta chain derives from a study of beta chain features in type 1 diabetes. Study-level findings and limits: Shorter TCRB CDR3s, moderately but significantly so, were found in Type 1 diabetes patients in all four CD4+ subsets.

Per germline, CDR1 MGHDK and CDR2 SYGVNS. CDR3 length: 15 residues. The germline V and J ends were trimmed by 2 bases and 4 bases, with 13 bases remaining between them. This clone was counted between two and nine times. No antigen is known for it. cDNA synthesis used the whole RNA isolate, giving expressed TCRB sequences. Generated by immunoSEQ multiplex PCR, the TCRdb table keeps only in-frame clones and is missing some. Among 60,000 to 75,000 clones, around 49% were seen once, and the ten largest hold around 0.72%. The sequence was obtained from a man aged 30 to 45 with type 1 diabetes. The source material was central memory CD4+ T cells from blood. The chain employs TRBV25-1 and TRBJ2-3, with a tentative D call TRBD2 (7 bases). The CDR3 DNA sequence: TGTGCCAGCAGTGAAATCAGGGGAGGGTCAGATACGCAGTATTTT. This encodes CASSEIRGGSDTQYF.